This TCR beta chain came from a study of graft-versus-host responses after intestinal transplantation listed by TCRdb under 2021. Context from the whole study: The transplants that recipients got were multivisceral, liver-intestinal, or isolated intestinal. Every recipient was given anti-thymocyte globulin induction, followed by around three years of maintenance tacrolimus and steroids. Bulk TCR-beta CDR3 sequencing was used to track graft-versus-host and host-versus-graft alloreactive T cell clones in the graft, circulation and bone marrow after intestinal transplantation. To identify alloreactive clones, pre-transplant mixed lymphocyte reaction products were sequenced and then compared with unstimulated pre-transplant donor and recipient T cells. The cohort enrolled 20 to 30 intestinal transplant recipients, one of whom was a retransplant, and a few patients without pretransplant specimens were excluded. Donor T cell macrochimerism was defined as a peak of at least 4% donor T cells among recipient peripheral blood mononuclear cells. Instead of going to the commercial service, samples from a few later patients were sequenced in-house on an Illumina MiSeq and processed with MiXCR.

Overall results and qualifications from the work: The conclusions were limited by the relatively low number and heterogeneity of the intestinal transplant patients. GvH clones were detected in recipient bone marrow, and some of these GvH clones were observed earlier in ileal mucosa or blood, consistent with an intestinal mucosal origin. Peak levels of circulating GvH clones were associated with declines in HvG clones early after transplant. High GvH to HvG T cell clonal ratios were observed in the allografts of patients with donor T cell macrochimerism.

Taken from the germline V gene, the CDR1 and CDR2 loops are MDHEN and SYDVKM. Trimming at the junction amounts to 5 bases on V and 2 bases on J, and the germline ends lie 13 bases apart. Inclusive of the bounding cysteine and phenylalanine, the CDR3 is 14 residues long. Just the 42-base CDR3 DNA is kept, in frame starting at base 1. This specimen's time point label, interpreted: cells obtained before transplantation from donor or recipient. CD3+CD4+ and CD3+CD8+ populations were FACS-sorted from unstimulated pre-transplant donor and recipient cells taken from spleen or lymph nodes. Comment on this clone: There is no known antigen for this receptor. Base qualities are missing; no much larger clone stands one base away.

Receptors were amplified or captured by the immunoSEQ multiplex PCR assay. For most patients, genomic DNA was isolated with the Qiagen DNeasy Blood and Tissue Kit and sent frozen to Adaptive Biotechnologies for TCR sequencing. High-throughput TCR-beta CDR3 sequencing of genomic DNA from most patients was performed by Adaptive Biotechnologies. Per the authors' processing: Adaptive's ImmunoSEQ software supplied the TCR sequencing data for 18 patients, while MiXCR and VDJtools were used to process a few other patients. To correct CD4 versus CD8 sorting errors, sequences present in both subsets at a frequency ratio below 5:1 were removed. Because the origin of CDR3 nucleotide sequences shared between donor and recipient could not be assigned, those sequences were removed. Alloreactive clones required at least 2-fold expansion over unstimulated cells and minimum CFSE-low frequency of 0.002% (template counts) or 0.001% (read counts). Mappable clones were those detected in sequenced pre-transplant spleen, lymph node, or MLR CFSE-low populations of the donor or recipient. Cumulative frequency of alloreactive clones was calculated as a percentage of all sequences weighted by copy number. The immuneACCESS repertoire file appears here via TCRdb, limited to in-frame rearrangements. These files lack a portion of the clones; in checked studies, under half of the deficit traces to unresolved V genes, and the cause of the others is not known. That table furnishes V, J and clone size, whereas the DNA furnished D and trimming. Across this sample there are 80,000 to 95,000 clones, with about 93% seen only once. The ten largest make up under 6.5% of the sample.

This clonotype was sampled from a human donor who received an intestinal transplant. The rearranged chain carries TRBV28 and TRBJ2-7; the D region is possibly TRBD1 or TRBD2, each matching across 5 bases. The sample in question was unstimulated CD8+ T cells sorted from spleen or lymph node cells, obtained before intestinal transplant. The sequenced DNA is TGTGCCAGCAGTAGCGGAGAACAGGCCTACGAGCAGTACTTC. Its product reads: CASSSGEQAYEQYF.